Listed below are T cell receptor beta chains from one sample, sequenced in a study of OX40 agonist ivuxolimab in advanced cancers. Profiling relied on immunoSEQ multiplex PCR, and the TCRdb table lists in-frame clones only, not all of them. Here the sample spans about 82,000 clones, 91% being singletons. The input for sequencing was CD4+ or CD8+ T cells sorted from blood, taken in a trial of the OX40 agonist ivuxolimab. The origin of the receptors is an adult with an advanced solid tumor such as melanoma, head and neck, liver or kidney cancer. Each CDR3 is given with its conserved first and last residue. The order of the fields is V gene, CDR3 protein.

>TRBV29-1
CSVEDQVGTGGEQYF
>TRBV30
CAWSVPSKSTDTQYF
>TRBV7-2
CASSLGAATSGRSEQYF
>TRBV30
CAWCLGGGTTGYTF
>TRBV27
CASGTVLAKNIQYF
>TRBV19
CASSILSAGIQPQHF
>TRBV5-1
CASSLEAGSYEQYF
>TRBV27
CASSSGTGELFF
>TRBV28
CASSRSGEVETQYF
>TRBV5-1
CASGLAGGYEQFF
>TRBV7-2
CASSSRQGANTGELFF
>TRBV5-8
CASSSRTGPPLF
>TRBV11-2
CASSSYDQNNEQFF
>TRBV6-6
CASSWTSGLYTGELFF